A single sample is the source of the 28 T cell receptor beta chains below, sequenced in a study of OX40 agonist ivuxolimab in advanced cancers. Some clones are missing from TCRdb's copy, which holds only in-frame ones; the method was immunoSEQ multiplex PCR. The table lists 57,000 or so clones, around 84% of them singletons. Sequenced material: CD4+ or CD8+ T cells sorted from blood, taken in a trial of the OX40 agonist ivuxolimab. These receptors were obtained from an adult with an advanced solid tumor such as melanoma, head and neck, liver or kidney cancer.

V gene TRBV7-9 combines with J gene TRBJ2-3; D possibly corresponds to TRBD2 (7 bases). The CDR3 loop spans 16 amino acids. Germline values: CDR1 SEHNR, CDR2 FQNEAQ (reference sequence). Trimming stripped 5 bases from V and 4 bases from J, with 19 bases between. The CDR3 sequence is CASSPQGRESSDTQYF. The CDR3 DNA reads TGTGCCAGCAGCCCCCAGGGGCGGGAGAGCTCAGATACGCAGTATTTT.

CDR3 amino acids: CASSQFAGTGMNTEAFF. The CDR3 coding sequence is TGCGCCAGCAGCCAGTTCGCCGGGACAGGCATGAACACTGAAGCTTTCTTT. This chain joins TRBV4-1 and TRBJ1-1; 8 positions agree with TRBD1. CDR3 length equals 17 residues. V shed 3 bases, J shed 0 bases, and the junction held 9 bases outside the gene matches. CDR1 is MGHRA, CDR2 YSYEKL, per germline.

The CDR3 sequence is CASSVGVGQKETQYF. The CDR3 DNA reads as TGTGCCAGCAGCGTAGGGGTGGGACAGAAAGAGACCCAGTACTTC. This sequence joins TRBV5-8 and TRBJ2-5, with 7 bases identical to TRBD1. The length of the CDR3 is 15 residues. V lost 4 bases to trimming and J lost 3 bases; unmatched junction nucleotides: 9. The germline gives CDR1 SGHTS, CDR2 YDEGEE.

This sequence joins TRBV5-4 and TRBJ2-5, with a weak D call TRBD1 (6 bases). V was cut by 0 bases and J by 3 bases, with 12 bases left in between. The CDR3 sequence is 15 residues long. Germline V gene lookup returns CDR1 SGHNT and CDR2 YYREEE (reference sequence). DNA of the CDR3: TGTGCCAGCAGCTTGGTCGGCAGGGGAGAAGAGACCCAGTACTTC. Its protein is CASSLVGRGEETQYF.

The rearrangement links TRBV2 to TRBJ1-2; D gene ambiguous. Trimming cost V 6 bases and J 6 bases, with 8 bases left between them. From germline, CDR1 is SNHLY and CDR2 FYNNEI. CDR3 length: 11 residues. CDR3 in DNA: TGTGCCAGCAGCGGTTCTGATGGCTACACCTTC. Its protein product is CASSGSDGYTF.

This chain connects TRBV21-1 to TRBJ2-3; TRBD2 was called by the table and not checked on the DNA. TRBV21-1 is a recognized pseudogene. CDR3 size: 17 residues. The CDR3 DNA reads TGTGCCAGCAGCAAAGTGATTAGCGGGAGCTGGTTAGATACGCAGTATTTT. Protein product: CASSKVISGSWLDTQYF.

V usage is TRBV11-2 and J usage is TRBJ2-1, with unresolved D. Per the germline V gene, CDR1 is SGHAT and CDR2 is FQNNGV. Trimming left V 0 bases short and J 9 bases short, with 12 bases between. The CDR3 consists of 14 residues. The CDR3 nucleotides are TGTGCCAGCAGCTTAGAAGACCGGGTTGGTGAGCAGTTCTTC. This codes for CASSLEDRVGEQFF.

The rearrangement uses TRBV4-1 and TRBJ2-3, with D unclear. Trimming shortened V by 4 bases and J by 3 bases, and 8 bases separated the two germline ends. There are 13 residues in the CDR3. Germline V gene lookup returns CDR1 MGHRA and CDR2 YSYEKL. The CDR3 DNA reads TGCGCCAGCAGCCGCTACAGTACAGATACGCAGTATTTT. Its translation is CASSRYSTDTQYF.

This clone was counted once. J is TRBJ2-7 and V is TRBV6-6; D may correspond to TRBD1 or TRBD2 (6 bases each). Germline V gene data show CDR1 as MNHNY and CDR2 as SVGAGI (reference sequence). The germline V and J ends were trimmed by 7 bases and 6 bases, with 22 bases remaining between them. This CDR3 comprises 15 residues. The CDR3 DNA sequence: TGTGCCAGCACTACGGAGGGGGGCCCCGGGGGCGAGCAGTACTTC. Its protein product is CASTTEGGPGGEQYF.

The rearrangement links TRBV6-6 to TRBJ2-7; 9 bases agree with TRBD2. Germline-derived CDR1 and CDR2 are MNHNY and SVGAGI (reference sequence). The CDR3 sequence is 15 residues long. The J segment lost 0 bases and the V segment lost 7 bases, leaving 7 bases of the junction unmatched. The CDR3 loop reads CASTPSGRYSYEQYF. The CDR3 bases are TGTGCCAGCACCCCAAGCGGGAGGTACTCCTACGAGCAGTACTTC.

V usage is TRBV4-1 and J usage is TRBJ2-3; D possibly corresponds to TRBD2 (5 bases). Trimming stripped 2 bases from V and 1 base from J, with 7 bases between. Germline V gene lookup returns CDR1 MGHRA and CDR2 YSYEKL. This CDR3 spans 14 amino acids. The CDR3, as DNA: TGCGCCAGCAGCCAAAACGGGGGCACAGATACGCAGTATTTT. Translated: CASSQNGGTDTQYF.

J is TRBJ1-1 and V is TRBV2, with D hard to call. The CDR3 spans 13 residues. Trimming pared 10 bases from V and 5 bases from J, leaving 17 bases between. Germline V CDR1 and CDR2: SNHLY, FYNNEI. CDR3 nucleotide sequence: TGTGCCACTTCCCGGGGATTAGCAACTGAAGCTTTCTTT. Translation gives CATSRGLATEAFF.

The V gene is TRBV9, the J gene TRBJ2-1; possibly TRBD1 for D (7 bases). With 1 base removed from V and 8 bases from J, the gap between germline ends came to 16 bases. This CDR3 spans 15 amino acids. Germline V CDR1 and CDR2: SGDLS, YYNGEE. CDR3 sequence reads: CASSVRQGGYDEQFF. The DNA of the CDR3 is TGTGCCAGCAGCGTAAGGCAGGGGGGTTATGATGAGCAGTTCTTC.

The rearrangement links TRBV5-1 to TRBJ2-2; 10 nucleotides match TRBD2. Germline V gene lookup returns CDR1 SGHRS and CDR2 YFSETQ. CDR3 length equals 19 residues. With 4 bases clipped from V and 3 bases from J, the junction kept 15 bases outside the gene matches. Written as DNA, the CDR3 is TGCGCCAGCAGCAATCTAGCGGGAGCTACCGAATACTACACCGGGGAGCTGTTTTTT. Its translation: CASSNLAGATEYYTGELFF.

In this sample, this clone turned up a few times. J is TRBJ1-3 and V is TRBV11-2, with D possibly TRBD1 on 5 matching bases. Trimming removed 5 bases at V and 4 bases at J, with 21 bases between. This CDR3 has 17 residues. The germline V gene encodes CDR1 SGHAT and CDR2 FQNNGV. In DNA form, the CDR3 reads TGTGCCAGCAGCGGGATCAGACGGGGGAGATGGGGAAACACCATATATTTT. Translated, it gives CASSGIRRGRWGNTIYF.

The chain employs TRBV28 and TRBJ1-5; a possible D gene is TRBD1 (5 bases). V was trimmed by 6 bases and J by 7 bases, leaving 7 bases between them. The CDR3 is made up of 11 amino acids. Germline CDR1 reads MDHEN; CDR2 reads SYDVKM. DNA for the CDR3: TGTGCCAGCAGCTCAGGGCAGCCCCAGCATTTT. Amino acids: CASSSGQPQHF.

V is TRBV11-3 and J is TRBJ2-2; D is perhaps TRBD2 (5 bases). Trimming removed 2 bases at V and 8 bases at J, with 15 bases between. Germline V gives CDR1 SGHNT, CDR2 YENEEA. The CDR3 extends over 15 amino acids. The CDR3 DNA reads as TGTGCCAGCAGCTTAACGGCCTCGACGGGGGGGGAGCTGTTTTTT. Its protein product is CASSLTASTGGELFF. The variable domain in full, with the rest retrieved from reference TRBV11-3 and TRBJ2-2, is EAGVVQSPRYKIIEKKQPVAFWCNPISGHNTLYWYLQNLGQGPELLIRYENEEAVDDSQLPKDRFSAERLKGVDSTLKIQPAELGDSAVYLCASSLTASTGGELFFGEGSRLTVL.

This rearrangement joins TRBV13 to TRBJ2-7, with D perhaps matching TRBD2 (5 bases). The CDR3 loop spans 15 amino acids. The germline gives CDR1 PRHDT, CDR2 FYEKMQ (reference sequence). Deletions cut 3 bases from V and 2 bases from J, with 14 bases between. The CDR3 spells CASSFSGGPPYEQYF. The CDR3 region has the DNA TGTGCCAGCAGCTTTTCCGGCGGGCCCCCCTACGAGCAGTACTTC. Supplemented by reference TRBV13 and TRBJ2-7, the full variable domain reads AAGVIQSPRHLIKEKRETATLKCYPIPRHDTVYWYQQGPGQDPQFLISFYEKMQSDKGSIPDRFSAQQFSDYHSELNMSSLELGDSALYFCASSFSGGPPYEQYFGPGTRLTVT.

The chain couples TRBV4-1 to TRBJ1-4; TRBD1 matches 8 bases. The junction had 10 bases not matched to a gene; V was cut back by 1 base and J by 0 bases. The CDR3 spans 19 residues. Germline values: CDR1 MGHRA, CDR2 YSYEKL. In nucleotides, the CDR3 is TGCGCCAGCAGCCAAGGGCGGAGACAGGGGACTACAACTAATGAAAAACTGTTTTTT. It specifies CASSQGRRQGTTTNEKLFF.

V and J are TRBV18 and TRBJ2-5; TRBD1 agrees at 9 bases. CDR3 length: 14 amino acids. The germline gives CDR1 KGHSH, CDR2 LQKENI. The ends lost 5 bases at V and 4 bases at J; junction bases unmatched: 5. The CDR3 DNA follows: TGTGCCAGCTCAACTACAGGGGGCTCAGAGACCCAGTACTTC. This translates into CASSTTGGSETQYF.

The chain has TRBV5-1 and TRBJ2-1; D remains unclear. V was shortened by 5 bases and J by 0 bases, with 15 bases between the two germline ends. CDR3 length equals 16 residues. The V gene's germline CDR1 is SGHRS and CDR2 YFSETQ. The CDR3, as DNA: TGCGCCAGCAGTCCCAGGACGGCTGTCTCCTACAATGAGCAGTTCTTC. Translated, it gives CASSPRTAVSYNEQFF.

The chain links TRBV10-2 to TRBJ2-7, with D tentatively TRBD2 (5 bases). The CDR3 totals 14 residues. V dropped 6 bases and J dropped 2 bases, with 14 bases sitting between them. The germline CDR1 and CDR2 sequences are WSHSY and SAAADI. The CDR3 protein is CASRRRVDTYEQYF. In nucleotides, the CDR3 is TGCGCCAGCAGGAGGCGGGTGGATACCTACGAGCAGTACTTC.

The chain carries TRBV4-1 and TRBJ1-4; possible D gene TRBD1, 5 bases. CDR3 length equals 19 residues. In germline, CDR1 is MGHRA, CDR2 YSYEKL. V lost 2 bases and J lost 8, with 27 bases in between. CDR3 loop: CASSQPVYRGSREGEKLFF. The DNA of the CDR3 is TGCGCCAGCAGCCAACCAGTCTACCGTGGGTCCAGGGAGGGAGAAAAACTGTTTTTT.

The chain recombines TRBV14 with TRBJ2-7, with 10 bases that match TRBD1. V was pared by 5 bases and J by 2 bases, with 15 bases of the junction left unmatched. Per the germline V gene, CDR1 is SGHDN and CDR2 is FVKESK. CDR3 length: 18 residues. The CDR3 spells CASSFYPRDRGTTYEQYF. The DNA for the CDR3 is TGTGCCAGCAGCTTTTATCCCCGGGACAGGGGAACCACCTACGAGCAGTACTTC. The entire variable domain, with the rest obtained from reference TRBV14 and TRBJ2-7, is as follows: EAGVTQFPSHSVIEKGQTVTLRCDPISGHDNLYWYRRVMGKEIKFLLHFVKESKQDESGMPNNRFLAERTGGTYSTLKVQPAELEDSGVYFCASSFYPRDRGTTYEQYFGPGTRLTVT.

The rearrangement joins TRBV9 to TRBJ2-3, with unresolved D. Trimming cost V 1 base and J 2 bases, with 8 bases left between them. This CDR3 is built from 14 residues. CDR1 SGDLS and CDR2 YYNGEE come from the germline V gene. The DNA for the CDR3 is TGTGCCAGCAGCGTAAGACGGACCACAGATACGCAGTATTTT. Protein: CASSVRRTTDTQYF.

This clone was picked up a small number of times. CDR3 DNA: TGCGCCAGCAGCAGCCGTGGGGGGCAGCCCCAGCATTTT. Protein: CASSSRGGQPQHF. This chain joins TRBV5-1 and TRBJ1-5; maybe TRBD1 (5 bases). The CDR3 is 13 residues long. The ends were cut back, 4 bases at V and 7 bases at J, with 12 bases in the middle. Germline CDR1 SGHRS, CDR2 YFSETQ.

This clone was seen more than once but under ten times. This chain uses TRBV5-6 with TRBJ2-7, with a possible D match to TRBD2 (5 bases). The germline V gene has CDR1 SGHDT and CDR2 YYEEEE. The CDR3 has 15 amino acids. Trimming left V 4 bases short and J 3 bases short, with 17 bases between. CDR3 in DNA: TGTGCCAGCAGCATGAGGTGGAGGAGCAGCTACGAGCAGTACTTC. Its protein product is CASSMRWRSSYEQYF.

CDR3 residues: CASSISGIHQETQYF. The CDR3 nucleotides read TGTGCCAGTAGTATATCCGGGATTCACCAAGAGACCCAGTACTTC. J is TRBJ2-5 and V is TRBV19, with D perhaps TRBD2 (5 bases). The V gene lost 2 bases and the J gene lost 0 bases, with 10 bases spanning the gap. The length of the CDR3 is 15 residues. Germline V gives CDR1 LNHDA, CDR2 SQIVND (reference sequence).